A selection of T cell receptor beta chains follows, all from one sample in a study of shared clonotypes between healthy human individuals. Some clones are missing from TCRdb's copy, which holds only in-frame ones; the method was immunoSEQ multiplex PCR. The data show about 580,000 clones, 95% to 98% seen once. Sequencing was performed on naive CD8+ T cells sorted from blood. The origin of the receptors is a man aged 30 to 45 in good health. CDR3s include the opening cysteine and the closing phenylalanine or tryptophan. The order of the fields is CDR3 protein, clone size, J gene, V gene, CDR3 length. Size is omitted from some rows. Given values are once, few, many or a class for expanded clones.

CDR3: CASSGGTSGNWDEQFF
size: .
J: TRBJ2-1
V: TRBV9
length: 16

CDR3: CASSVGSQGKYNEQFF
size: .
J: TRBJ2-1
V: TRBV9
length: 16

CDR3: CASAGADTQYF
size: .
J: TRBJ2-3
V: TRBV4-1
length: 11

CDR3: CASSQGSGGGYEQYF
size: .
J: TRBJ2-7
V: TRBV4-1
length: 15

CDR3: CASSRSGRTNEQYF
size: few
J: TRBJ2-7
V: TRBV27
length: 14

CDR3: CASRLGQGNQPQHF
size: .
J: TRBJ1-5
V: TRBV13
length: 14

CDR3: CASSYSEPAYEQYF
size: .
J: TRBJ2-7
V: TRBV6-6
length: 14

CDR3: CASSLGTGELFF
size: .
J: TRBJ2-2
V: TRBV16
length: 12

CDR3: CASSQDGKNIQYF
size: .
J: TRBJ2-4
V: TRBV7-2
length: 13

CDR3: CSVVIQGNGELFF
size: .
J: TRBJ2-2
V: TRBV29-1
length: 13

CDR3: CATSFWDKHNTGELFF
size: .
J: TRBJ2-2
V: TRBV15
length: 16